This record covers a single TCR beta chain. What it recognizes is unknown. Profiling relied on immunoSEQ multiplex PCR, and the TCRdb table lists in-frame clones only, not all of them. The sample includes some 900,000 clones, 60% to 85% of them seen just once. The data belong to a study of shared clonotypes between healthy human individuals. Looking at the study overall: A donor's plate count was three for CD4 naive and three for CD4 memory; CD8 naive had two and CD8 memory one.

Whole-study results and caveats: Larger richness was generally estimated for naive than memory subsets.

The CDR3 contains 15 residues. V was cut by 0 bases and J by 10 bases, with 15 bases left in between. CDR1 is SGHTA, CDR2 FQGNSA, per germline. The specimen was memory CD4+ T cells sorted from blood. This sample's subset: CD45RA-negative fraction. This TCR came from a young man in good health. V usage is TRBV7-2 and J usage is TRBJ1-4; perhaps TRBD1 as D (5 bases). The DNA of the CDR3 is TGTGCCAGCAGCTTAGCGGTTGAGGGGCCGGGAAAACTGTTTTTT. Its protein product is CASSLAVEGPGKLFF.